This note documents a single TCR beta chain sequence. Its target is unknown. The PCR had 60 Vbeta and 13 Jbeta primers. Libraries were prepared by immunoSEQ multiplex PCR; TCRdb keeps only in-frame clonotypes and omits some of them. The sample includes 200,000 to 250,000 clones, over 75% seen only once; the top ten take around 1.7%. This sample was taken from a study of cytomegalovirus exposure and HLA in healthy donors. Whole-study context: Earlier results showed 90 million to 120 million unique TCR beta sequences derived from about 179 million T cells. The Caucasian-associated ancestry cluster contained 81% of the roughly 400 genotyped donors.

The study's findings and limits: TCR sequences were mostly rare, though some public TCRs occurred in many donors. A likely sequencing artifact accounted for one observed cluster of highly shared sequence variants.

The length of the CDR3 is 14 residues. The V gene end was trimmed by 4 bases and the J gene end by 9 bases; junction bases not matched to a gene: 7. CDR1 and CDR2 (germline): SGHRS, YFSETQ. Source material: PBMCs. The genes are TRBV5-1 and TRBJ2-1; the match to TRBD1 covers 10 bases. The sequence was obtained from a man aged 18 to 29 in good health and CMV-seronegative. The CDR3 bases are TGCGCCAGCAGCCGCGATGACAGGGGGCTTGAGCAGTTCTTC. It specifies CASSRDDRGLEQFF. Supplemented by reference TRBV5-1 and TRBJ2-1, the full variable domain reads KAGVTQTPRYLIKTRGQQVTLSCSPISGHRSVSWYQQTPGQGLQFLFEYFSETQRNKGNFPGRFSGRQFSNSRSEMNVSTLELGDSALYLCASSRDDRGLEQFFGPGTRLTVL.